One sample yielded the 30 T cell receptor beta chains listed below, sequenced in a study of blood T cell repertoires in COVID-19. Clones were sequenced by immunoSEQ multiplex PCR, and TCRdb holds only the in-frame ones, with some missing. Of some 160,000 clones listed, approximately 83% were seen once; the top ten hold about 1.9%. What was sequenced was peripheral blood. These receptors originate from a woman older than 75 with acute or convalescent COVID-19.

V is TRBV5-6 and J is TRBJ1-2; possible D gene TRBD1, 6 bases. The germline gives CDR1 SGHDT, CDR2 YYEEEE. Trimming removed 4 bases at V and 7 bases at J, with 17 bases between. This CDR3 is 14 amino acids long. The DNA for the CDR3 is TGTGCCAGCAGCCCCGGGGCAGGGGTCGGTGGCTACACCTTC. It codes for CASSPGAGVGGYTF.

V is TRBV5-8 and J is TRBJ1-1; 8 positions match TRBD1. This CDR3 region has 14 residues. The germline CDR1 and CDR2 sequences are SGHTS and YDEGEE. V shed 6 bases and J 1 base; nucleotides not matched to a gene: 5. For the CDR3, the DNA is TGTGCCAGCACCTCTGGGACAGGGAACACTGAAGCTTTCTTT. Residues: CASTSGTGNTEAFF.

CDR3 in amino acids: CASSQVRLAGGNTIYF. The CDR3 DNA reads as TGTGCCAGCAGCCAAGTGAGGTTGGCGGGCGGAAACACCATATATTTT. The chain recombines TRBV4-2 with TRBJ1-3; no clear D. Trimming left V 1 base short and J 4 bases short, with 14 bases between. The CDR3 spans 16 residues. CDR1 is LGHNA, CDR2 YNFKEQ, per germline.

This clone has just a few counts. The V gene is TRBV5-4, the J gene TRBJ2-3; D possibly corresponds to TRBD2 (6 bases). Trimming shortened V by 0 bases and J by 9 bases, and 17 bases separated the two germline ends. The CDR3 spans 15 residues. Germline CDR1 reads SGHNT; CDR2 reads YYREEE (reference sequence). This CDR3 is CASSLGSLVEGTQYF. The DNA of the CDR3 is TGTGCCAGCAGCTTGGGGAGTCTAGTGGAGGGAACGCAGTATTTT. The entire variable domain, with the rest obtained from reference TRBV5-4 and TRBJ2-3, is as follows: ETGVTQSPTHLIKTRGQQVTLRCSSQSGHNTVSWYQQALGQGPQFIFQYYREEENGRGNFPPRFSGLQFPNYSSELNVNALELDDSALYLCASSLGSLVEGTQYFGPGTRLTVL.

The V gene is TRBV14, the J gene TRBJ1-1; possible D gene TRBD1, 6 bases. This CDR3 region has 15 residues. V lost 0 bases, J lost 7 bases, and 15 bases lay in between. CDR1 and CDR2 from the germline V gene are SGHDN and FVKESK. CDR3 nucleotides: TGTGCCAGCAGCCAAGATCGGGCCAGGGGCTTTGAAGCTTTCTTT. Protein sequence: CASSQDRARGFEAFF.

This clone was recorded only once. The chain is built from TRBV15 and TRBJ2-2; TRBD2 aligns across 10 bases. This CDR3 region has 15 residues. The germline CDR1 and CDR2 sequences are LNHNV and YYDKDF (reference sequence). Trimming took 11 bases from V and 7 from J; bases not matched to a gene: 13. CDR3 nucleotide sequence: TGTGCCGCGTGTAGCGGGGGGACTGAGGACGGGGAGCTGTTTTTT. Amino acids: CAACSGGTEDGELFF.

The chain couples TRBV5-1 to TRBJ2-2; 10 bases align to TRBD2. Germline CDR1 is SGHRS and CDR2 is YFSETQ. This CDR3 has 17 amino acids. Unmatched junction bases numbered 10, after V lost 3 bases and J lost 5 bases. The CDR3 region has the DNA TGCGCCAGCAGCTCGAATACTCTAGCGGGGGATACCGGGGAGCTGTTTTTT. This sequence encodes CASSSNTLAGDTGELFF.

V is TRBV28 and J is TRBJ1-1, with D perhaps matching TRBD1 (5 bases). CDR1 MDHEN and CDR2 SYDVKM come from the germline V gene. CDR3 length: 14 residues. Trimming removed 2 bases from V and 6 bases from J, with 13 bases in between. Here the CDR3 DNA reads TGTGCCAGCAGTTTAGTCGTCGGGACTTCTGAAGCTTTCTTT. Protein sequence: CASSLVVGTSEAFF.

This clone was detected once. V and J are TRBV5-1 and TRBJ2-7; 9 nucleotides align to TRBD1. The length of the CDR3 is 15 residues. V dropped 1 base and J dropped 4; count of bases not matched to a gene: 6. Germline values: CDR1 SGHRS, CDR2 YFSETQ. CDR3 coding DNA: TGCGCCAGCAGCTTGTCGGGACAGGGACATTACGAGCAGTACTTC. Its translation is CASSLSGQGHYEQYF.

The chain uses TRBV29-1 and TRBJ2-7, with 10 bases aligning to TRBD1. CDR3 length: 14 residues. J gave up 5 bases and V 4 bases, and 8 bases lay outside the gene matches. CDR1 is SQVTM and CDR2 is ANQGSEA in the germline V gene. CDR3 sequence reads: CSVVWGQGSHEQYF. The DNA for the CDR3 is TGCAGCGTTGTATGGGGACAGGGGTCTCACGAGCAGTACTTC.

CDR3 DNA sequence: TGTGCCAGCAGCTTAGAATCCAGGGTGGGGACAGCCTACAATGAGCAGTTCTTC. As protein: CASSLESRVGTAYNEQFF. The chain carries TRBV11-2 and TRBJ2-1; the match to TRBD1 covers 7 bases. Trimming at V came to 0 bases and at J to 2 bases, leaving 10 bases not matched to a gene. Germline V gene data show CDR1 as SGHAT and CDR2 as FQNNGV. There are 18 residues in the CDR3.

The chain joins TRBV18 to TRBJ1-5; D is perhaps TRBD1 (6 bases). In germline, CDR1 is KGHSH, CDR2 LQKENI. Trimming stripped 4 bases from V and 2 bases from J, with 9 bases between. The CDR3 is made up of 14 amino acids. CDR3 DNA sequence: TGTGCCAGCTCACTTGACAGGCGCAATCAGCCCCAGCATTTT. Translated, it gives CASSLDRRNQPQHF. Full variable domain (outside the CDR3, taken from reference TRBV18 and TRBJ1-5): NAGVMQNPRHLVRRRGQEARLRCSPMKGHSHVYWYRQLPEEGLKFMVYLQKENIIDESGMPKERFSAEFPKEGPSILRIQQVVRGDSAAYFCASSLDRRNQPQHFGDGTRLSIL.

This clone showed up just a few times. The chain links TRBV29-1 to TRBJ1-1; 8 bases are shared with TRBD1. The CDR3 is made up of 13 amino acids. Germline values: CDR1 SQVTM, CDR2 ANQGSEA. V lost 7 bases and J lost 3; bases outside the gene matches: 7. The DNA of the CDR3 is TGCAGCGGTAAAACAGGGGGTGACACTGAAGCTTTCTTT. This encodes CSGKTGGDTEAFF.

This chain uses TRBV7-9 with TRBJ1-5; a possible D gene is TRBD1 (5 bases). V lost 0 bases to trimming and J lost 6 bases, with 9 bases between them. The CDR3 totals 14 residues. Germline CDR1 SEHNR, CDR2 FQNEAQ (reference sequence). The CDR3 spells CASSLAGAGQPQHF. The CDR3 nucleotides are TGTGCCAGCAGCTTAGCAGGGGCCGGTCAGCCCCAGCATTTT.

The rearrangement links TRBV28 to TRBJ2-5; 15 positions match TRBD2. Germline CDR1 MDHEN, CDR2 SYDVKM. V shed 5 bases and J 5 bases; nucleotides not matched to a gene: 6. This CDR3 region has 16 residues. CDR3 sequence (DNA): TGTGCCAGCAGTGGGGTTGGGACTAGCGGGGGGGAGACCCAGTACTTC. Its translation: CASSGVGTSGGETQYF.

A single count supports this clone. This chain uses TRBV2 with TRBJ2-2; 11 bases line up with TRBD2. In germline, CDR1 is SNHLY, CDR2 FYNNEI. J was trimmed by 5 bases and V by 4 bases; bases with no gene match: 9. CDR3 length: 17 residues. The CDR3 loop reads CASSASSGGRGTGELFF. As DNA, the CDR3 is TGTGCCAGCAGTGCCTCTAGCGGGGGGCGAGGGACCGGGGAGCTGTTTTTT. The complete variable domain, with remaining parts taken from reference TRBV2 and TRBJ2-2, reads EPEVTQTPSHQVTQMGQEVILRCVPISNHLYFYWYRQILGQKVEFLVSFYNNEISEKSEIFDDQFSVERPDGSNFTLKIRSTKLEDSAMYFCASSASSGGRGTGELFFGEGSRLTVL.

Points on this clone: Different DNA sequences within this sample yield the same CDR3. This rearrangement joins TRBV11-2 to TRBJ1-6; D gene ambiguous. V was shortened by 0 bases and J by 3 bases, with 9 bases between the two germline ends. This CDR3 comprises 16 residues. Germline values: CDR1 SGHAT, CDR2 FQNNGV. This CDR3 reads CASSLDLGSYNSPLHF. The CDR3 nucleotides are TGTGCCAGCAGCTTAGATTTGGGCAGCTATAATTCACCCCTCCACTTT. The variable domain in full, completed from reference TRBV11-2 and TRBJ1-6, reads EAGVAQSPRYKIIEKRQSVAFWCNPISGHATLYWYQQILGQGPKLLIQFQNNGVVDDSQLPKDRFSAERLKGVDSTLKIQPAKLEDSAVYLCASSLDLGSYNSPLHFGNGTRLTVT.

The J gene is TRBJ2-5, the V gene TRBV4-3; TRBD2 aligns across 7 bases. This CDR3 has 16 residues. V lost 0 bases to trimming and J lost 4 bases; unmatched junction nucleotides: 8. The germline V gene has CDR1 LGHNA and CDR2 YSLEER. CDR3 loop: CASSQDFVGGGETQYF. CDR3 DNA sequence: TGCGCCAGCAGCCAAGATTTTGTGGGGGGGGGAGAGACCCAGTACTTC.

The chain recombines TRBV18 with TRBJ1-3, with a possible D match to TRBD1 (6 bases). V dropped 6 bases and J dropped 0 bases, with 24 bases sitting between them. CDR1 is KGHSH, CDR2 LQKENI, per germline. The CDR3 contains 19 residues. CDR3 sequence (DNA): TGTGCCAGCTCCCGAACAGGGAACAACAACGAAGTCTCTGGAAACACCATATATTTT. This encodes CASSRTGNNNEVSGNTIYF. Combining the CDR3 with reference TRBV18 and TRBJ1-3 gives the whole variable domain NAGVMQNPRHLVRRRGQEARLRCSPMKGHSHVYWYRQLPEEGLKFMVYLQKENIIDESGMPKERFSAEFPKEGPSILRIQQVVRGDSAAYFCASSRTGNNNEVSGNTIYFGEGSWLTVV.

The V gene is TRBV5-1, the J gene TRBJ1-2; D uncertain. This CDR3 contains 13 residues. Trimming left V 7 bases short and J 0 bases short, with 10 bases between. From germline, CDR1 is SGHRS and CDR2 YFSETQ. Here the CDR3 DNA reads TGCGCCAGCGGGCTTTCCACTAACTATGGCTACACCTTC. Residues: CASGLSTNYGYTF.

This clone was recorded only once. This sequence joins TRBV5-4 and TRBJ1-4, with 8 bases aligning to TRBD1. J lost 8 bases, V lost 4 bases, and 7 bases had no gene match. Looked up from germline, CDR1 is SGHNT and CDR2 is YYREEE (reference sequence). The CDR3 length is 14 residues. Here the CDR3 reads CASSPGTGLEKLFF. Written as DNA, the CDR3 is TGTGCCAGCAGCCCCGGGACAGGACTCGAAAAACTGTTTTTT.

V gene TRBV30 combines with J gene TRBJ2-5; a possible D gene is TRBD2 (5 bases). The CDR3 extends over 13 amino acids. Trimming took 2 bases from V and 7 from J, leaving 14 bases between them. Germline V CDR1 and CDR2: GTSNPN, SVGIG (reference sequence). The CDR3 region has the DNA TGTGCCTGGAGTCCTGTGTCCCGGGGGACCCAGTACTTC. Translation gives CAWSPVSRGTQYF.

The rearrangement joins TRBV2 to TRBJ1-1; D is uncertain. This CDR3 contains 15 residues. From germline, CDR1 is SNHLY and CDR2 FYNNEI. Trimming removed 1 base from V and 4 bases from J, with 13 bases in between. The CDR3 sequence is CASSEGGRWSTEAFF. Written as DNA, the CDR3 is TGTGCCAGCAGTGAAGGAGGGAGGTGGAGCACTGAAGCTTTCTTT.

This clone was found a few times. The CDR3 nucleotides read TGTGCCAGCAGCGTAGCGGGAGCCATGAACACTGAAGCTTTCTTT. It is translated as CASSVAGAMNTEAFF. The J gene is TRBJ1-1, the V gene TRBV9, with unresolved D. Trimming left V 0 bases short and J 0 bases short, with 9 bases between. Germline V gene data show CDR1 as SGDLS and CDR2 as YYNGEE. This CDR3 contains 15 residues. The full variable domain, with the rest looked up from reference TRBV9 and TRBJ1-1, is DSGVTQTPKHLITATGQRVTLRCSPRSGDLSVYWYQQSLDQGLQFLIQYYNGEERAKGNILERFSAQQFPDLHSELNLSSLELGDSALYFCASSVAGAMNTEAFFGQGTRLTVV.

The rearrangement links TRBV4-3 to TRBJ2-1, with TRBD1 matching over 9 bases. Unmatched junction bases numbered 5, after V lost 0 bases and J lost 2 bases. From germline, CDR1 is LGHNA and CDR2 YSLEER. The CDR3 has 17 amino acids. DNA for the CDR3: TGCGCCAGCAGCCAAGATATCGGGACAGGGCCCTACAATGAGCAGTTCTTC. It is translated as CASSQDIGTGPYNEQFF.

The chain is built from TRBV5-1 and TRBJ2-7, with D maybe TRBD2 (6 bases). The CDR3 runs to 16 residues. V was clipped by 4 bases and J by 1 base, with 18 bases between them. From germline, CDR1 is SGHRS and CDR2 YFSETQ. Here the CDR3 DNA reads TGCGCCAGCAGCCCGACTGAAAAGCGGGTTTCCTACGAGCAGTACTTC. Protein sequence: CASSPTEKRVSYEQYF.

This chain connects TRBV7-8 to TRBJ2-5; 8 nucleotides match TRBD2. From germline, CDR1 is SGHVS and CDR2 FQNEAQ. V trimming: 2 bases; J trimming: 2 bases; junction bases outside the gene matches: 4. The CDR3 runs to 15 residues. The CDR3, as DNA: TGTGCCAGCAGCTTACTTGGACTAGCTCAAGAGACCCAGTACTTC. Translated: CASSLLGLAQETQYF.

The chain links TRBV28 to TRBJ1-1, with TRBD1 as a possible D gene (5 bases). The CDR3 totals 13 residues. Germline V gene data show CDR1 as MDHEN and CDR2 as SYDVKM. DNA for the CDR3: TGTCGGACACCTATCGTGGTGAACACTGAAGCTTTCTTT. Translation gives CRTPIVVNTEAFF.

This sequence joins TRBV19 and TRBJ1-2; 7 positions match TRBD1. The CDR3 contains 15 residues. V dropped 3 bases and J dropped 5; count of bases not matched to a gene: 9. In germline, CDR1 is LNHDA, CDR2 SQIVND (reference sequence). The CDR3 nucleotides read TGTGCCAGTAGTATTACCACAGGGGTAATGTATGGCTACACCTTC. Translating it yields CASSITTGVMYGYTF.

V is TRBV3-1 (or the pseudogene TRBV3-2) and J is TRBJ1-4, with 9 bases fitting TRBD1. This CDR3 comprises 15 residues. CDR1 LGHDT and CDR2 YNNKEL come from the germline V gene (reference sequence). Trimming removed 0 bases from V and 10 bases from J; junction bases left unmatched: 6. CDR3: CASSQDLQGAGKLFF. In DNA, the CDR3 is TGTGCCAGCAGCCAAGATTTACAGGGGGCGGGAAAACTGTTTTTT.